Listed below are T cell receptor beta chains from one sample, sequenced in a study of the immune and genomic landscape of osteosarcoma. Sequenced by immunoSEQ multiplex PCR; TCRdb stores in-frame clones only, minus some. The sample has 1,600 or so clones, about 68% seen once. Sequencing used primary tumor tissue from the T10 vertebra. These receptors all stem from a man younger than 35 with osteosarcoma. Both conserved end residues are part of each CDR3. Each record gives: J gene, CDR3 length, clone size, D gene, V gene, CDR3 DNA, CDR3 protein. D genes are given only for firm matches. Some rows mark clone size as missing; the rest say once, few, many or name a class of expanded clone.

j_gene: TRBJ1-2
len: 15
abundance: -
d_gene: -
v_gene: TRBV10-1
CDR3nt: TGCGCCAGCAGTGAGTCCGGTGGCGCTTTCGATGGCTACACCTTC
CDR3aa: CASSESGGAFDGYTF

j_gene: TRBJ1-3
len: 14
abundance: -
d_gene: -
v_gene: TRBV5-6
CDR3nt: TGTGCCAGCACCAGCTCGCGCTCTGGAAACACCATATATTTT
CDR3aa: CASTSSRSGNTIYF

j_gene: TRBJ2-7
len: 14
abundance: -
d_gene: -
v_gene: TRBV7-2
CDR3nt: TGTGCCAGCAGCTTAAAAGCGGACTACCACGAGCAGTACTTC
CDR3aa: CASSLKADYHEQYF

j_gene: TRBJ2-5
len: 14
abundance: -
d_gene: -
v_gene: TRBV19
CDR3nt: TGTGCCAGTAGTATACGAGAGCTCAAAGAGACCCAGTACTTC
CDR3aa: CASSIRELKETQYF

j_gene: TRBJ1-1
len: 13
abundance: -
d_gene: -
v_gene: TRBV11-1
CDR3nt: TGTGCCAGCAGCCTCGATCCGACAGTGCAAACTTTCTTT
CDR3aa: CASSLDPTVQTFF

j_gene: TRBJ1-1
len: 15
abundance: -
d_gene: -
v_gene: TRBV5-4
CDR3nt: TGTGCCAGCAACCTGGTGCAGGATGGATACACTGAAGCTTTCTTT
CDR3aa: CASNLVQDGYTEAFF

j_gene: TRBJ2-1
len: 13
abundance: -
d_gene: -
v_gene: TRBV5-4
CDR3nt: TGTGCCAGCAGCTTGGACAGTTACAATGAGCAGTTCTTC
CDR3aa: CASSLDSYNEQFF

j_gene: TRBJ2-1
len: 16
abundance: -
d_gene: TRBD1
v_gene: TRBV14
CDR3nt: TGTGCCAGCAGCCAACTCCCGGGACAGGGGGACAATGAGCAGTTCTTC
CDR3aa: CASSQLPGQGDNEQFF

j_gene: TRBJ2-1
len: 14
abundance: once
d_gene: -
v_gene: TRBV5-4
CDR3nt: TGTGCCAGCAGCTTTCCGAGCTCCTACAATGAGCAGTTCTTC
CDR3aa: CASSFPSSYNEQFF

j_gene: TRBJ2-7
len: 13
abundance: -
d_gene: -
v_gene: TRBV6-1
CDR3nt: TGTGCCAGCAGCAAAGGGCAGGTAGGCGAGCAGTACTTC
CDR3aa: CASSKGQVGEQYF

j_gene: TRBJ1-5
len: 16
abundance: few
d_gene: -
v_gene: TRBV2
CDR3nt: TGTGCCAGCAGTAGAATTGGGGGGCAGCTCAATCAGCCCCAGCATTTT
CDR3aa: CASSRIGGQLNQPQHF

j_gene: TRBJ2-1
len: 15
abundance: few
d_gene: TRBD2
v_gene: TRBV5-4
CDR3nt: TGTGCCAGCAGCTTGGGCGGGGGGGCCTACAATGAGCAGTTCTTC
CDR3aa: CASSLGGGAYNEQFF

j_gene: TRBJ1-1
len: 12
abundance: few
d_gene: -
v_gene: TRBV7-2
CDR3nt: TGTGCCAGCAGTCCGCGGACTTCTGAAGCTTTCTTT
CDR3aa: CASSPRTSEAFF

j_gene: TRBJ1-5
len: 17
abundance: -
d_gene: -
v_gene: TRBV14
CDR3nt: TGTGCCAGCAGCCTCCCCGGGGCACAGACAAGGGCTCAGCCCCAGCATTTT
CDR3aa: CASSLPGAQTRAQPQHF

j_gene: TRBJ2-7
len: 15
abundance: few
d_gene: -
v_gene: TRBV19
CDR3nt: TGTGCCAGTAGTATAGTGGGGACATCCTCCTACGAGCAGTACTTC
CDR3aa: CASSIVGTSSYEQYF

j_gene: TRBJ1-2
len: 14
abundance: -
d_gene: TRBD1
v_gene: TRBV27
CDR3nt: TGTGCCAGCAGTTTTGGGACAGGGGGCTATGGCTACACCTTC
CDR3aa: CASSFGTGGYGYTF

j_gene: TRBJ2-1
len: 14
abundance: -
d_gene: TRBD1
v_gene: TRBV19
CDR3nt: TGTGCCAGTAGGAACCGGGACAGAGACAATGAGCAGTTCTTC
CDR3aa: CASRNRDRDNEQFF

j_gene: TRBJ1-4
len: 14
abundance: -
d_gene: -
v_gene: TRBV5-6
CDR3nt: TGTGCCAGCAGCTTGGAAGGGAGAAATGAAAAACTGTTTTTC
CDR3aa: CASSLEGRNEKLFF

j_gene: TRBJ1-3
len: 14
abundance: few
d_gene: -
v_gene: TRBV30
CDR3nt: TGTGCCTGGAGTGTACTGTGGGAACGGCACACCATATATTTT
CDR3aa: CAWSVLWERHTIYF

j_gene: TRBJ1-2
len: 12
abundance: few
d_gene: -
v_gene: TRBV6-1
CDR3nt: TGTGCCAGCACTAAAGGGGCTTATGGCTACACCTTC
CDR3aa: CASTKGAYGYTF

j_gene: TRBJ1-1
len: 19
abundance: -
d_gene: -
v_gene: TRBV7-3
CDR3nt: TGTGCCAGCAGCCCAACTGGACTTTCTCCCGCCTACGCAAACACTGAAGCTTTCTTT
CDR3aa: CASSPTGLSPAYANTEAFF

j_gene: TRBJ2-2
len: 16
abundance: -
d_gene: TRBD1
v_gene: TRBV25-1
CDR3nt: TGTGCCAGCAGTGAGTTAACAGGGGGCGGCACCGGGGAGCTGTTTTTT
CDR3aa: CASSELTGGGTGELFF

j_gene: TRBJ2-5
len: 13
abundance: -
d_gene: -
v_gene: TRBV6-1
CDR3nt: TGTGCCAGCAGTTGGGGCGGGGAAGAGACCCAGTACTTC
CDR3aa: CASSWGGEETQYF

j_gene: TRBJ1-2
len: 18
abundance: -
d_gene: -
v_gene: TRBV21-1
CDR3nt: TGTGCCAGCAGCAAAAACTTCTTGGGGGTCCAGGGACTGTCTGGCTACACCTTC
CDR3aa: CASSKNFLGVQGLSGYTF

j_gene: TRBJ2-3
len: 11
abundance: -
d_gene: -
v_gene: TRBV6-6
CDR3nt: TGTGCCAGCATTGAGGCAGATACGCAGTATTTT
CDR3aa: CASIEADTQYF

j_gene: TRBJ2-3
len: 16
abundance: few
d_gene: -
v_gene: TRBV7-6
CDR3nt: TGTGCCAGCAGCTTAGCTTTTGCGGGGGCGGTAGATACGCAGTATTTT
CDR3aa: CASSLAFAGAVDTQYF

j_gene: TRBJ2-3
len: 14
abundance: -
d_gene: TRBD1
v_gene: TRBV9
CDR3nt: TGTGCCAGCAGCGGCGGACAGGCCAGGGATACGCAGTATTTT
CDR3aa: CASSGGQARDTQYF

j_gene: TRBJ2-7
len: 13
abundance: -
d_gene: -
v_gene: TRBV10-2
CDR3nt: TGCGCCAGCAGTGAGAACGGGGCCTACGAGCAGTACTTC
CDR3aa: CASSENGAYEQYF

j_gene: TRBJ2-3
len: 14
abundance: -
d_gene: -
v_gene: TRBV4-2
CDR3nt: TGTGCCAGCAGCCAAGTGGGTCATTCGGATACGCAGTATTTT
CDR3aa: CASSQVGHSDTQYF

j_gene: TRBJ2-3
len: 14
abundance: -
d_gene: TRBD2
v_gene: TRBV25-1
CDR3nt: TGTGTCACTCGGGGGGGCTTTGGCACAGATACGCAGTATTTT
CDR3aa: CVTRGGFGTDTQYF

j_gene: TRBJ2-7
len: 14
abundance: few
d_gene: -
v_gene: TRBV4-1
CDR3nt: TGCGCCAGCAGCCAGGCTAGGGACTCCTACGAGCAGTACTTC
CDR3aa: CASSQARDSYEQYF

j_gene: TRBJ2-2
len: 13
abundance: -
d_gene: -
v_gene: TRBV2
CDR3nt: TGTGCCAGCAGTGCAGGGAACACCGGGGAGCTGTTTTTT
CDR3aa: CASSAGNTGELFF

j_gene: TRBJ2-2
len: 12
abundance: -
d_gene: -
v_gene: TRBV10-3
CDR3nt: TGTGGGACAAGGGGGAACACCGGGGAGCTGTTTTTT
CDR3aa: CGTRGNTGELFF

j_gene: TRBJ1-6
len: 14
abundance: -
d_gene: TRBD1
v_gene: TRBV19
CDR3nt: TGTGCCAGTAGTGGGACAGAAGATCATTCACCCCTCCACTTT
CDR3aa: CASSGTEDHSPLHF

j_gene: TRBJ2-7
len: 15
abundance: -
d_gene: TRBD1
v_gene: TRBV10-1
CDR3nt: TGCGCCAGCAGTGATCCGGGACAGGGGATCTACGAGCAGTACTTC
CDR3aa: CASSDPGQGIYEQYF

j_gene: TRBJ2-5
len: 12
abundance: -
d_gene: -
v_gene: TRBV7-9
CDR3nt: TGTGCCAGCAGCACCCCCCAAGAGACCCAGTACTTC
CDR3aa: CASSTPQETQYF

j_gene: TRBJ1-5
len: 12
abundance: -
d_gene: -
v_gene: TRBV7-9
CDR3nt: TGTGCCAGCAGCTGGAACAATCAGCCCCAGCATTTT
CDR3aa: CASSWNNQPQHF

j_gene: TRBJ2-1
len: 13
abundance: once
d_gene: -
v_gene: TRBV2
CDR3nt: TGTGCCAGCAGGGTAGACGGAGGCAATGAGCAGTTCTTC
CDR3aa: CASRVDGGNEQFF

j_gene: TRBJ1-2
len: 13
abundance: large
d_gene: -
v_gene: TRBV14
CDR3nt: TGTGCCAGCAGCGCTGAACAGTCTATAGGCTACACCTTC
CDR3aa: CASSAEQSIGYTF

j_gene: TRBJ2-7
len: 16
abundance: -
d_gene: -
v_gene: TRBV18
CDR3nt: TGTGCCAGCTCACCCACGAGCGGAATGAGCTCCTACGAGCAGTACTTC
CDR3aa: CASSPTSGMSSYEQYF

j_gene: TRBJ2-7
len: 12
abundance: few
d_gene: -
v_gene: TRBV6-1
CDR3nt: TGTGCCAGCAAGACAGGTTCAAACGAGCAGTACTTC
CDR3aa: CASKTGSNEQYF

j_gene: TRBJ2-7
len: 13
abundance: -
d_gene: -
v_gene: TRBV11-2
CDR3nt: TGTGCCAGCAGCACTCGCAGCTCCTACGAGCAGTACTTC
CDR3aa: CASSTRSSYEQYF

j_gene: TRBJ1-2
len: 15
abundance: once
d_gene: TRBD1
v_gene: TRBV7-1
CDR3nt: TGTGCCAGCAGCTTAAGGGACAGGGAAGTTTGGGGCTACACCTTC
CDR3aa: CASSLRDREVWGYTF

j_gene: TRBJ2-7
len: 14
abundance: -
d_gene: TRBD1
v_gene: TRBV10-3
CDR3nt: TGTGCCATCAGTCCCGGGACAGGGTTGGCCGAGCAGTACTTC
CDR3aa: CAISPGTGLAEQYF

j_gene: TRBJ2-7
len: 16
abundance: large
d_gene: TRBD2
v_gene: TRBV6-6
CDR3nt: TGTGCCAGCGGACTACTGGCAGCGGGGAACTCCTACGAGCAGTACTTC
CDR3aa: CASGLLAAGNSYEQYF

j_gene: TRBJ1-4
len: 12
abundance: -
d_gene: -
v_gene: TRBV5-5
CDR3nt: TGTGCCAGCAGCCCTGCGGGTGAAAAACTGTTTTTT
CDR3aa: CASSPAGEKLFF

j_gene: TRBJ2-7
len: 16
abundance: -
d_gene: -
v_gene: TRBV7-9
CDR3nt: TGTGCCAGCAGCCCCAAGGAATCGGGACGGAACTACGAGCAGTACTTC
CDR3aa: CASSPKESGRNYEQYF

j_gene: TRBJ2-7
len: 15
abundance: -
d_gene: -
v_gene: TRBV21-1
CDR3nt: TGTGCCAGCAGCAAAGCCGCGGAGCCTTCCTACGAGCAGTACTTC
CDR3aa: CASSKAAEPSYEQYF